This paragraph covers one T cell receptor (beta chain) sequence. Its specificity is unknown. Each diagnosis was grounded in clinical symptoms, serum thyroxine and TRAb, thyroid ultrasound, and orbital computed tomography. Amplification yielded TCR beta CDR3 regions, with RNA transcripts as the source. A first-round RT-PCR of the TCR CDR3 used the HTBI primer set. TCRdb recomputed calls from the multiplex PCR reads with MiXCR, one row per CDR3 protein. The sample holds 550,000 to 800,000 distinct CDR3 sequences; 16% are singletons and the top ten take about 8.4%. The sample is drawn from a study of T cells in Graves' hyperthyroidism and ophthalmopathy. Background on the study: Before any treatment, at initial diagnosis, peripheral blood was collected. Whole-study findings and limits: Through a model of 13 V-J features, ophthalmopathy was separated from stable hyperthyroidism.

V trimming: 5 bases; J trimming: 7 bases; junction bases outside the gene matches: 12. Germline-derived CDR1 and CDR2 are SEHNR and FQNEAQ (reference sequence). The CDR3 is 16 residues long. The sample comprised blood. This rearrangement joins TRBV7-9 to TRBJ2-1; TRBD2 aligns across 9 bases. This TCR derives from a man younger than 30 with Graves' hyperthyroidism. The CDR3 spells CASSRRLAAVRNEQFF. The CDR3 nucleotides are TGTGCCAGCAGCCGTAGACTAGCGGCGGTACGGAATGAGCAGTTCTTC.